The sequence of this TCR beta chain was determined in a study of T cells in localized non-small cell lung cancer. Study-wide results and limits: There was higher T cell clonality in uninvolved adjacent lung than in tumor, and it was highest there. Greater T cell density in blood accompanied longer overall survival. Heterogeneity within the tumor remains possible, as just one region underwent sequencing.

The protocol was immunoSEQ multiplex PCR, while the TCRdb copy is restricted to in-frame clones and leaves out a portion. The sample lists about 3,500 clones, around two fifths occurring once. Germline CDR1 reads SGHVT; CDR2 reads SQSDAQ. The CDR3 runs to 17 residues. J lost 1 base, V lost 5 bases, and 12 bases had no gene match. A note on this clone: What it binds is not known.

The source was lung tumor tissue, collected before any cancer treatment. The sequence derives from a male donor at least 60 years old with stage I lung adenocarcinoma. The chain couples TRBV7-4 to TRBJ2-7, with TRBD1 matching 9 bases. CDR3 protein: CASSVDIRQGESYEQYF. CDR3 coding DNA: TGTGCCAGCAGCGTAGATATCCGACAGGGGGAATCCTACGAGCAGTACTTC.